This T cell receptor (beta chain) was found in a study of CD8 T cells in ankylosing spondylitis. Trimming took 0 bases from V and 8 from J; bases not matched to a gene: 5. From germline, CDR1 is KGHSH and CDR2 LQKENI. The CDR3 is 16 amino acids. In its sample, this clonotype was seen a few times. No antigen is known for it. 5'-RACE, quantitative and with molecular barcodes, yielded the TCR beta libraries. A single record per CDR3 protein comes from TCRdb applying MiXCR to the 5' RACE reads. The table includes roughly 300,000 distinct CDR3 sequences, around 7.6% detected once. Study-wide points: Made up of under ten highly homologous variants, a TCR beta motif appeared characteristic of ankylosing spondylitis blood. Researchers reportedly found disease-linked clones significantly enriched in matched ankylosing spondylitis synovial fluid.

The chain employs TRBV18 and TRBJ2-1; 12 bases align to TRBD2. The origin of this receptor is a male donor with ankylosing spondylitis. The specimen sequenced was blood, either unsorted or a sorted T cell fraction (not recorded which). This chain's CDR3 is CASSPPTSGRKYEQFF. DNA of the CDR3: TGTGCCAGCTCACCACCGACTAGCGGGAGAAAGTATGAGCAGTTCTTC.